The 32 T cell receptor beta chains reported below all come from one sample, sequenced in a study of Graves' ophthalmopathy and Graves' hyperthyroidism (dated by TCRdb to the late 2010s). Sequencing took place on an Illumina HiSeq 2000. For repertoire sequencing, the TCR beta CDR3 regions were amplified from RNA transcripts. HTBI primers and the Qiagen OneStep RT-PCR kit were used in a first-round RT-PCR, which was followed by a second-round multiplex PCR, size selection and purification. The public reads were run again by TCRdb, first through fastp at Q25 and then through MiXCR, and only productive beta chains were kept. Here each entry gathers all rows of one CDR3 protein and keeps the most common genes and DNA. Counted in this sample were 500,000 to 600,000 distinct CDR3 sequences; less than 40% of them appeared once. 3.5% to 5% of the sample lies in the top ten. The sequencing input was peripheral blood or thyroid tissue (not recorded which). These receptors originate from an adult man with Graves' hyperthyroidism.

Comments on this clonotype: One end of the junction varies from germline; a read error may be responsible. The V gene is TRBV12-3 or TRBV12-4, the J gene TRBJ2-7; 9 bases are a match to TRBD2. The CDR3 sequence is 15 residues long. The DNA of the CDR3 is TGTGCCAGCAGTTTAGAGGGCGGGGGGGCCGAAAAACGGTTCTTC. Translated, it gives CASSLEGGGAEKRFF.

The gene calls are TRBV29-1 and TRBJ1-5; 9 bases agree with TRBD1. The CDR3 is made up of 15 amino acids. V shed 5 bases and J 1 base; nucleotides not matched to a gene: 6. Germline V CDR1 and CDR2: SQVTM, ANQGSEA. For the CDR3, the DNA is TGCAGCGTTCCACCGGGACAGGGAAGCAATCAGCCCCAGCATTTT. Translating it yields CSVPPGQGSNQPQHF.

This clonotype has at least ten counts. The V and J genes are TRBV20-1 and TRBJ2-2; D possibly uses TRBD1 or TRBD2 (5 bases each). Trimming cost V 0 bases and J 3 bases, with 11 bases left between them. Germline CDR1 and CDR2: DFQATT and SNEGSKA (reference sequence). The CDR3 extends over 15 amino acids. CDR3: CSARDAGTHTGELFF. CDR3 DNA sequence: TGCAGTGCTAGAGATGCCGGGACCCACACCGGGGAGCTGTTTTTT.

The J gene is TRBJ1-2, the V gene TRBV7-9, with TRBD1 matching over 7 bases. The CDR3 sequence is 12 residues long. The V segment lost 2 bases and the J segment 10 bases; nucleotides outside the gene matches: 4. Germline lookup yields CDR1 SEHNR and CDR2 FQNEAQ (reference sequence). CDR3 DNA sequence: TGTGCCAGCAGCTTACAGGGGGAGGACTACACCTTC. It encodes CASSLQGEDYTF.

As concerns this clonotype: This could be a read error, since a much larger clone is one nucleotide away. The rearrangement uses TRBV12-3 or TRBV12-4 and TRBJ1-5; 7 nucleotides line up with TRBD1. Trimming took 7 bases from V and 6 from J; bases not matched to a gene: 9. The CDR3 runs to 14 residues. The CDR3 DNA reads TGTGCCAGCACAAAGGCGACAGGGTTTCAGCCCCAGCATTTT. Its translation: CASTKATGFQPQHF.

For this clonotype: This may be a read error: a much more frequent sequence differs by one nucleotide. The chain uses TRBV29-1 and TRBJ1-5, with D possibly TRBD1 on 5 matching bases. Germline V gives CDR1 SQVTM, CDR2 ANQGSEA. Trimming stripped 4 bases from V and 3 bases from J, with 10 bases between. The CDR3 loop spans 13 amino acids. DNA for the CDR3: TGCAGCGTTGGTCGGGGCAACAATCAGCCCCAGCATTTT. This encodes CSVGRGNNQPQHF.

The CDR3 region has the DNA TGTGCCAGCAGCCAAGAGAGGGGGCGGTTCGAGCAGTACTTC. Its translation is CASSQERGRFEQYF. The V and J genes are TRBV3-1 and TRBJ2-7; TRBD1 aligns across 7 bases. Germline CDR1 LGHDT, CDR2 YNNKEL (reference sequence). The length of the CDR3 is 14 residues. V lost 0 bases, J lost 6 bases, and 5 bases stayed unmatched.

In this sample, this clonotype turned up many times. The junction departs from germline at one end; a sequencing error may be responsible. The CDR3 region has the DNA TGTGCCAGCAGCCCTCTGAACTCTGAAGCTTTCTTT. Translation: CASSPLNSEAFF. V is TRBV7-9 and J is TRBJ1-1; no reliable D call. The germline V gene has CDR1 SEHNR and CDR2 FQNEAQ (reference sequence). The CDR3 is 12 residues long.

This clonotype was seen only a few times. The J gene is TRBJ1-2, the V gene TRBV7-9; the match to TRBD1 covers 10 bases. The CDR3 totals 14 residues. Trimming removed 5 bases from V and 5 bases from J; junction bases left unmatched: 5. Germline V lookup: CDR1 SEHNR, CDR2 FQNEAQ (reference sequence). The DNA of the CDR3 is TGTGCCAGCAGCGAAGGACAGGGGGTTTATGGCTACACCTTC. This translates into CASSEGQGVYGYTF.

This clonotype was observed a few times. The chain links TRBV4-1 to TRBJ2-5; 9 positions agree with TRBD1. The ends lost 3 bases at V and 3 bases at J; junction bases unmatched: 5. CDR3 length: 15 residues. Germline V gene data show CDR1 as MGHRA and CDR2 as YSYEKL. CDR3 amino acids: CASSHIQGAEETQYF. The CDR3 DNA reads TGCGCCAGCAGCCACATACAGGGGGCTGAAGAGACCCAGTACTTC.

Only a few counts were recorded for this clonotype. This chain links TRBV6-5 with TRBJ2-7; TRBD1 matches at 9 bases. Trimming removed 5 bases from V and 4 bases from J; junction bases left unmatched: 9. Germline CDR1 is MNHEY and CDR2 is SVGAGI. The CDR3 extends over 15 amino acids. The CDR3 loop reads CASSPYPGQGYEQYF. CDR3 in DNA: TGTGCCAGCAGTCCTTACCCGGGACAGGGTTACGAGCAGTACTTC.

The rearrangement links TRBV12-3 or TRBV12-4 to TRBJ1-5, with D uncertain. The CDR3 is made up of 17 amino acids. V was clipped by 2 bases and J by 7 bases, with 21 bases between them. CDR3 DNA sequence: TGTGCCAGCAGTTTACTGCCCGAGAGTCTCAATGAGCAGCCCCAGCATTTT. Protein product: CASSLLPESLNEQPQHF.

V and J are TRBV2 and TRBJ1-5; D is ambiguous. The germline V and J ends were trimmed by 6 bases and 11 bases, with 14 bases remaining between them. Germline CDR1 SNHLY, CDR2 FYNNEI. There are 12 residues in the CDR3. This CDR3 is CASRGSGETQHF. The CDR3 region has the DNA TGTGCCAGCAGAGGCAGCGGCGAGACCCAGCATTTT.

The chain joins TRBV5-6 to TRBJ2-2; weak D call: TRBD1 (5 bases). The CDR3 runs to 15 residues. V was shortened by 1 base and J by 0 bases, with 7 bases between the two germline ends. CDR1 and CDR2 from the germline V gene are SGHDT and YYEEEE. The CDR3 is CASSLMGPNTGELFF. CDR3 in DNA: TGTGCCAGCAGCTTGATGGGGCCGAACACCGGGGAGCTGTTTTTT. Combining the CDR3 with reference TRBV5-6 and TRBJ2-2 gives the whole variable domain DAGVTQSPTHLIKTRGQQVTLRCSPKSGHDTVSWYQQALGQGPQFIFQYYEEEERQRGNFPDRFSGHQFPNYSSELNVNALLLGDSALYLCASSLMGPNTGELFFGEGSRLTVL.

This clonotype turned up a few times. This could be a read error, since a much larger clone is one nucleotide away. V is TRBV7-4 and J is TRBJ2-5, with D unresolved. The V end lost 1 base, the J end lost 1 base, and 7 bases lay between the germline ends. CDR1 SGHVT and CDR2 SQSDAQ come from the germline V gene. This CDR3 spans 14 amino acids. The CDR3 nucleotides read TGTGCCAGCAGCTTAGGGGGATTCCAAGAGACCCAGTACTTC. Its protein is CASSLGGFQETQYF.

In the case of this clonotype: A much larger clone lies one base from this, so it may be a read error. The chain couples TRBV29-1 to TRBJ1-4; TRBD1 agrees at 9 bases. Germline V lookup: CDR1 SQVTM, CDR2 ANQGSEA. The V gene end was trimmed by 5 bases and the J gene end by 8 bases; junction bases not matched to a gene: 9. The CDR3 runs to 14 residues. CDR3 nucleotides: TGCAGCGTTCGCGGACAGGGGATGGGGGAAAAACTGTTTTTT. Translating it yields CSVRGQGMGEKLFF. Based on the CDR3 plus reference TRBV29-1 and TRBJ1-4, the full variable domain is SAVISQKPSRDICQRGTSLTIQCQVDSQVTMMFWYRQQPGQSLTLIATANQGSEATYESGFVIDKFPISRPNLTFSTLTVSNMSPEDSSIYLCSVRGQGMGEKLFFGSGTQLSVL.

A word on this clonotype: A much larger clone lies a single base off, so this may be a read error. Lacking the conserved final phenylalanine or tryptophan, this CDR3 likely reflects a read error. The CDR3 nucleotides are TGTGCCAGCAGCGCAGGACTAGCGGGAGTTCTCGAGCAGTACCTC. Its protein is CASSAGLAGVLEQYL. This sequence joins TRBV5-1 and TRBJ2-7, with 13 positions matching TRBD2. The CDR3 runs 15 residues. Germline CDR1 reads SGHRS; CDR2 reads YFSETQ.

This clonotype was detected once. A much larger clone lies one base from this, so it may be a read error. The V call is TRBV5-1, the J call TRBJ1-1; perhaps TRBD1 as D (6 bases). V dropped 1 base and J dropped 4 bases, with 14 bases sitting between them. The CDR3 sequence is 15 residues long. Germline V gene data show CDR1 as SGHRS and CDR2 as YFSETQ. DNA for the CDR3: TGCGCCAGCAGCTTGCGAGTCAGGGGTTTCACTGAAGCTTTCTTT. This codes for CASSLRVRGFTEAFF. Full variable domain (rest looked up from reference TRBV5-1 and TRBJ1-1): KAGVTQTPRYLIKTRGQQVTLSCSPISGHRSVSWYQQTPGQGLQFLFEYFSETQRNKGNFPGRFSGRQFSNSRSEMNVSTLELGDSALYLCASSLRVRGFTEAFFGQGTRLTVV.

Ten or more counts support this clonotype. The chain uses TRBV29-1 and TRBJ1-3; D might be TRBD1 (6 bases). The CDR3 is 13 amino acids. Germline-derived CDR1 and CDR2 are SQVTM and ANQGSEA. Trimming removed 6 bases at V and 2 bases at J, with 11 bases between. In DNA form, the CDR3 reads TGCAGCGTAGACCCAGGGGCTGGAAACACCATATATTTT. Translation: CSVDPGAGNTIYF.

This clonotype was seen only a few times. The CDR3, as DNA: TGTGCCAGCATCCCAAGGGCAGTCGGTGGCTACACCTTC. It yields the protein CASIPRAVGGYTF. The V and J genes are TRBV7-2 and TRBJ1-2; D is uncertain. The CDR3 runs to 13 residues. From germline, CDR1 is SGHTA and CDR2 FQGNSA. V was clipped by 7 bases and J by 7 bases, with 16 bases between them.

CDR3 sequence reads: CASTVSMWSSYNEQFF. In DNA form, the CDR3 reads TGTGCCAGCACCGTCTCTATGTGGAGCTCCTACAATGAGCAGTTCTTC. V usage is TRBV7-2 and J usage is TRBJ2-1, with D hard to call. The CDR3 is 16 residues long. Trimming shortened V by 7 bases and J by 0 bases, and 16 bases separated the two germline ends. Germline CDR1 SGHTA, CDR2 FQGNSA.

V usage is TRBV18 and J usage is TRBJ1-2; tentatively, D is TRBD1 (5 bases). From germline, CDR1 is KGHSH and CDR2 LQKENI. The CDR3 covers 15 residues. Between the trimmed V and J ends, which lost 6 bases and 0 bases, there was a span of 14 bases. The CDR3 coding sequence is TGTGCCAGCTCGAAAGGGACGGCTTCTAACTATGGCTACACCTTC. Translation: CASSKGTASNYGYTF.

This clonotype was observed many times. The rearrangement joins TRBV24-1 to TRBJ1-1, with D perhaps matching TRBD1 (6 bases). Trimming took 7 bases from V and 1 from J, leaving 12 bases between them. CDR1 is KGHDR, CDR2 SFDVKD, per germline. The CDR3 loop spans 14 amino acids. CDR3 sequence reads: CATRAGHPNTEAFF. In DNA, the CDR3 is TGTGCCACCAGGGCGGGACACCCGAACACTGAAGCTTTCTTT.

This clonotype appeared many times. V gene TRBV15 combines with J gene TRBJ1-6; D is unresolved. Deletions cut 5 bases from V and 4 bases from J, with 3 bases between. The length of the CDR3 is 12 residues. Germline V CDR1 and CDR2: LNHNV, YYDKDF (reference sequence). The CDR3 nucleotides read TGTGCCACCAGCGGTTATAATTCACCCCTCCACTTT. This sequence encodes CATSGYNSPLHF. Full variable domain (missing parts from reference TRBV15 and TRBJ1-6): DAMVIQNPRYQVTQFGKPVTLSCSQTLNHNVMYWYQQKSSQAPKLLFHYYDKDFNNEADTPDNFQSRRPNTSFCFLDIRSPGLGDTAMYLCATSGYNSPLHFGNGTRLTVT.

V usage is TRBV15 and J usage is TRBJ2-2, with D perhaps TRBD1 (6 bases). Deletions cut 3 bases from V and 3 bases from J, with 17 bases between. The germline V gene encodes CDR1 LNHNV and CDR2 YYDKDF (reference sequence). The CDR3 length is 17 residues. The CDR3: CATSSLRPGVDTGELFF. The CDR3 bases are TGTGCCACCAGCAGCCTAAGACCAGGGGTCGACACCGGGGAGCTGTTTTTT.

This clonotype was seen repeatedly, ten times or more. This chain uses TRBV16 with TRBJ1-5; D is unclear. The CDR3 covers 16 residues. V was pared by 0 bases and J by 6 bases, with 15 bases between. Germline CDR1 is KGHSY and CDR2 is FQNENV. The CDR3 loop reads CASSQSKDYPGQPQHF. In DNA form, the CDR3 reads TGTGCCAGCAGCCAATCTAAAGACTATCCGGGTCAGCCCCAGCATTTT.

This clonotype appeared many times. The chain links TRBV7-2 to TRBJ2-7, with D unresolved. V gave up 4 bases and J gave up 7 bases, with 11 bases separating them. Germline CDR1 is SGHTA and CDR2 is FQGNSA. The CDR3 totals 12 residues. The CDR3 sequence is CASSSRSGEQYF. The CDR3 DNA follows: TGTGCCAGCAGCTCCCGCAGTGGAGAGCAGTACTTC.

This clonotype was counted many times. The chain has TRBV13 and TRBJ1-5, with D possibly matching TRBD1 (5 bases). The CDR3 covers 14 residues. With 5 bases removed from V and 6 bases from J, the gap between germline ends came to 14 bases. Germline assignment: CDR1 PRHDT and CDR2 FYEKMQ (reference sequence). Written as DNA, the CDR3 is TGTGCCAGCAGCCCCCCAGGGACGGCTCAGCCCCAGCATTTT. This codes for CASSPPGTAQPQHF. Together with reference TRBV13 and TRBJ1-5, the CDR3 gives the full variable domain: AAGVIQSPRHLIKEKRETATLKCYPIPRHDTVYWYQQGPGQDPQFLISFYEKMQSDKGSIPDRFSAQQFSDYHSELNMSSLELGDSALYFCASSPPGTAQPQHFGDGTRLSIL.

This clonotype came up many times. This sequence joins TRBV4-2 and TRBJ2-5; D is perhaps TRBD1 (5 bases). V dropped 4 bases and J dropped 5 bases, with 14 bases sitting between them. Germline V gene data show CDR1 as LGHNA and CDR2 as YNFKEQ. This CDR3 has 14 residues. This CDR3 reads CASSPPGQQETQYF. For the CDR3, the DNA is TGTGCCAGCAGCCCTCCCGGACAACAGGAGACCCAGTACTTC.

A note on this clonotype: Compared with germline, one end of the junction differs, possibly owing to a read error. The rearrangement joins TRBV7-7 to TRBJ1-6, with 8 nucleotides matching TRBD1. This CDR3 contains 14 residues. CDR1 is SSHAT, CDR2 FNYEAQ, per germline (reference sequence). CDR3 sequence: CASSRDRGRSPLHF. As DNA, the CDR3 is TGTGCTAGCAGCCGAGACAGGGGAAGATCACCCCTCCACTTT. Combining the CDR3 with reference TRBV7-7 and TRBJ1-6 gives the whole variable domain GAGVSQSPRYKVTKRGQDVTLRCDPISSHATLYWYQQALGQGPEFLTYFNYEAQPDKSGLPSDRFSAERPEGSISTLTIQRTEQRDSAMYRCASSRDRGRSPLHFGNGTRLTVT.

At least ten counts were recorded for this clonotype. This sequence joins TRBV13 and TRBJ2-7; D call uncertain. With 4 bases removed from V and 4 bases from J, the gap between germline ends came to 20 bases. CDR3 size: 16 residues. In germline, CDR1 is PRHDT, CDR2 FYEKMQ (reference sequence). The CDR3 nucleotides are TGTGCCAGCAGCTCCGGACGGCTATCCCCTCCTTACGAGCAGTACTTC. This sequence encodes CASSSGRLSPPYEQYF.

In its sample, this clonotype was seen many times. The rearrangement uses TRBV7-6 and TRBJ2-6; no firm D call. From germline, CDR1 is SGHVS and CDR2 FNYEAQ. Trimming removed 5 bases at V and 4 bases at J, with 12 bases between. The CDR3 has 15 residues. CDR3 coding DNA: TGTGCCAGCAGCCCCTGGCCCAGGGGGGCCAACGTCCTGACTTTC. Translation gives CASSPWPRGANVLTF.